This is a list of T cell receptor beta chains from one sample in a study of blood T cell repertoires in COVID-19. Sequenced by immunoSEQ multiplex PCR; TCRdb stores in-frame clones only, minus some. Of about 27,000 clones listed, around 65% are singletons. Sequencing was performed on peripheral blood. The receptors derive from a man in his 60s with active or convalescent COVID-19. The CDR3 runs from the conserved cysteine through the conserved F or W. Each record gives: clone size, D gene, J gene, V gene, CDR3 DNA, CDR3 protein. A D gene is named only where the DNA matches it firmly. Clone size is stated in some rows and not others, as once, few, many or a class when expanded.

clone size: -
D gene: TRBD1
J gene: TRBJ2-1
V gene: TRBV7-9
CDR3 DNA: TGTGCCAGCAGCCCTAAACAAAGACAGGGCAATGAGCAGTTCTTC
CDR3 protein: CASSPKQRQGNEQFF

clone size: medium-sized
D gene: TRBD1
J gene: TRBJ2-2
V gene: TRBV5-6
CDR3 DNA: TGTGCCAGCAGCCTCAAACCGGGACAGGGGGTGACAGGGGAGCTGTTTTTT
CDR3 protein: CASSLKPGQGVTGELFF

clone size: -
D gene: TRBD1
J gene: TRBJ2-1
V gene: TRBV18
CDR3 DNA: TGTGCCAGCTCACCAAACAGGGGACCTTACAATGAGCAGTTCTTC
CDR3 protein: CASSPNRGPYNEQFF

clone size: -
D gene: TRBD2
J gene: TRBJ2-1
V gene: TRBV30
CDR3 DNA: TGTGCCTGGCAAGGACTAGCGGTGAACAATGAGCAGTTCTTC
CDR3 protein: CAWQGLAVNNEQFF

clone size: few
D gene: TRBD2
J gene: TRBJ2-3
V gene: TRBV10-1
CDR3 DNA: TGCGCCAGCAGTGAGTCGACTAGCGGGAACACAGATACGCAGTATTTT
CDR3 protein: CASSESTSGNTDTQYF

clone size: few
D gene: TRBD1
J gene: TRBJ1-2
V gene: TRBV29-1
CDR3 DNA: TGCAGCGCCCTCAGGGGGCGTGATGGCTACACCTTC
CDR3 protein: CSALRGRDGYTF

clone size: -
D gene: -
J gene: TRBJ2-7
V gene: TRBV5-1
CDR3 DNA: TGCGCCAGCAGCTCAGCTCCTCAGGGTTATTACGAGCAGTACTTC
CDR3 protein: CASSSAPQGYYEQYF

clone size: -
D gene: -
J gene: TRBJ1-5
V gene: TRBV6-4
CDR3 DNA: TGTGCCAGCAGGCAGGGGACCCTTCATCAGCCCCAGCATTTT
CDR3 protein: CASRQGTLHQPQHF

clone size: -
D gene: -
J gene: TRBJ1-1
V gene: TRBV13
CDR3 DNA: TGTGCCAGCAGCTTTGGCCACAGGAGAGGGAACACTGAAGCTTTCTTT
CDR3 protein: CASSFGHRRGNTEAFF

clone size: -
D gene: TRBD2
J gene: TRBJ2-3
V gene: TRBV5-3
CDR3 DNA: TGTGCCAGAAGCTGCCTACTAGCGGGAGGCACAGATACGCAGTATTTT
CDR3 protein: CARSCLLAGGTDTQYF

clone size: few
D gene: TRBD1
J gene: TRBJ1-2
V gene: TRBV5-1
CDR3 DNA: TGCGCCAGCAGACTGGACAGGACATATGGCTACACCTTC
CDR3 protein: CASRLDRTYGYTF

clone size: few
D gene: TRBD2
J gene: TRBJ2-3
V gene: TRBV19
CDR3 DNA: TGTGCCAGTAGTATCTTTAGGGCTAGCGGGGGCACAGATACGCAGTATTTT
CDR3 protein: CASSIFRASGGTDTQYF

clone size: once
D gene: -
J gene: TRBJ1-1
V gene: TRBV6-6
CDR3 DNA: TGTGCCAGCACCAAAGCCCCGGGAGACACTGAAGCTTTCTTT
CDR3 protein: CASTKAPGDTEAFF

clone size: -
D gene: TRBD1
J gene: TRBJ2-1
V gene: TRBV10-3
CDR3 DNA: TGTGCCATCTCACGAGGGACAGGGGGCTCCTACAATGAGCAGTTCTTC
CDR3 protein: CAISRGTGGSYNEQFF

clone size: -
D gene: -
J gene: TRBJ1-1
V gene: TRBV30
CDR3 DNA: TGTGCCCAAACTCAGGGATTTGCTGAAGCTTTCTTT
CDR3 protein: CAQTQGFAEAFF

clone size: -
D gene: TRBD1
J gene: TRBJ1-4
V gene: TRBV30
CDR3 DNA: TGTGCCTGGAGTGTCGGACAGGGCTTGAAGTCTGAAAAACTGTTTTTT
CDR3 protein: CAWSVGQGLKSEKLFF

clone size: -
D gene: TRBD2
J gene: TRBJ2-3
V gene: TRBV5-8
CDR3 DNA: TGTGCCAGCCAACTACTAGCGGGAATAGGCTCAGATACGCAGTATTTT
CDR3 protein: CASQLLAGIGSDTQYF

clone size: few
D gene: TRBD1
J gene: TRBJ2-7
V gene: TRBV5-4
CDR3 DNA: TGTGCCAGCAGCCCGGGGACAGATCCCTGGGACGAGCAGTACTTC
CDR3 protein: CASSPGTDPWDEQYF

clone size: few
D gene: -
J gene: TRBJ2-5
V gene: TRBV9
CDR3 DNA: TGTGCCAGCAGCGTAGGCAGGACTCTCCCCCCAGAGACCCAGTACTTC
CDR3 protein: CASSVGRTLPPETQYF

clone size: -
D gene: -
J gene: TRBJ2-3
V gene: TRBV7-9
CDR3 DNA: TGTGCCAGCAGCTTTGGCATCGGCGGGGGCCACACAGATACGCAGTATTTT
CDR3 protein: CASSFGIGGGHTDTQYF

clone size: -
D gene: -
J gene: TRBJ2-7
V gene: TRBV9
CDR3 DNA: TGTGCCAGCAGCGTAGAAGGGGCTGCTGGCGCCTACGAGCAGTACTTC
CDR3 protein: CASSVEGAAGAYEQYF

clone size: few
D gene: TRBD2
J gene: TRBJ2-2
V gene: TRBV11-3
CDR3 DNA: TGTGCCAGCAGCTTAGATAGCGGGGGTACCGGGGAGCTGTTTTTT
CDR3 protein: CASSLDSGGTGELFF

clone size: -
D gene: -
J gene: TRBJ2-1
V gene: TRBV11-3
CDR3 DNA: TGTGCCAGCAGCAAAAGGACTTACAATGAGCAGTTCTTC
CDR3 protein: CASSKRTYNEQFF

clone size: -
D gene: -
J gene: TRBJ2-1
V gene: TRBV10-3
CDR3 DNA: TGTGCCATCAGTGGGGCCGACGAGTACAATGAGCAGTTCTTC
CDR3 protein: CAISGADEYNEQFF

clone size: once
D gene: -
J gene: TRBJ2-1
V gene: TRBV19
CDR3 DNA: TGTGCCAGTAGTATAGGGGTCCTAGGGGGCAATGAGCAGTTCTTC
CDR3 protein: CASSIGVLGGNEQFF

clone size: -
D gene: TRBD1
J gene: TRBJ2-3
V gene: TRBV5-1
CDR3 DNA: TGCGCCAGCAGCTCCGGACAGGGTGACAGAATAAATACGCAGTATTTT
CDR3 protein: CASSSGQGDRINTQYF

clone size: -
D gene: TRBD1
J gene: TRBJ1-4
V gene: TRBV6-5
CDR3 DNA: TGTGCCAGCAGTTACGGGACAGGAGTTAATGAAAAACTGTTTTTT
CDR3 protein: CASSYGTGVNEKLFF

clone size: once
D gene: TRBD1
J gene: TRBJ1-2
V gene: TRBV5-1
CDR3 DNA: TGCGCCAGCAGCTTTGACAGGGGGCTGGACGGCTACACCTTC
CDR3 protein: CASSFDRGLDGYTF

clone size: -
D gene: TRBD2
J gene: TRBJ2-7
V gene: TRBV3-1/TRBV3-2
CDR3 DNA: TGTGCCAGCAGCCAAGGATCCCTAGCGGGGGGAGGCGAGCAGTACTTC
CDR3 protein: CASSQGSLAGGGEQYF

clone size: -
D gene: TRBD2
J gene: TRBJ2-1
V gene: TRBV10-1
CDR3 DNA: TGCGCCAGCAGTGAGTCTGGCGGGGGGATCAATGAGCAGTTCTTC
CDR3 protein: CASSESGGGINEQFF

clone size: -
D gene: -
J gene: TRBJ2-2
V gene: TRBV11-3
CDR3 DNA: TGTGCCAGCAGCTCCCGACAGAAGAACACCGGGGAGCTGTTTTTT
CDR3 protein: CASSSRQKNTGELFF

clone size: -
D gene: TRBD1
J gene: TRBJ2-3
V gene: TRBV7-3
CDR3 DNA: TGTGCCAGCAGCCCGACAGGGCAAGGGACAGATACGCAGTATTTT
CDR3 protein: CASSPTGQGTDTQYF

clone size: once
D gene: TRBD2
J gene: TRBJ2-5
V gene: TRBV7-9
CDR3 DNA: TGTGCCAGCAGCTTAGTAGCTAGCGGAGAGACCCAGTACTTC
CDR3 protein: CASSLVASGETQYF

clone size: -
D gene: -
J gene: TRBJ2-3
V gene: TRBV10-1
CDR3 DNA: TGCGCCAGCAGTGATCAACCGGGCAGGGGAACAGATACGCAGTATTTT
CDR3 protein: CASSDQPGRGTDTQYF

clone size: few
D gene: -
J gene: TRBJ2-7
V gene: TRBV7-9
CDR3 DNA: TGTGCCAGCAGCTTGGGACTCAAAACCCACGAGCAGTACTTC
CDR3 protein: CASSLGLKTHEQYF

clone size: -
D gene: -
J gene: TRBJ1-3
V gene: TRBV25-1
CDR3 DNA: TGTGCCAGCAGTGAATTTACAGGAACTACCTCTGGAAACACCATATATTTT
CDR3 protein: CASSEFTGTTSGNTIYF

clone size: medium-sized
D gene: -
J gene: TRBJ1-2
V gene: TRBV6-5
CDR3 DNA: TGTGCCAGCAGTTATGGTCCCAAAGCGACTTTTTCCTACACCTTC
CDR3 protein: CASSYGPKATFSYTF

clone size: -
D gene: TRBD1
J gene: TRBJ1-3
V gene: TRBV2
CDR3 DNA: TGTGCCAGGGAGGGGACAGGGAAGAACACCATATATTTT
CDR3 protein: CAREGTGKNTIYF

clone size: few
D gene: -
J gene: TRBJ1-1
V gene: TRBV11-3
CDR3 DNA: TGTGCCAGCAGCTTAGATGGTTGGGCAGTTACCCTGAACACTGAAGCTTTCTTT
CDR3 protein: CASSLDGWAVTLNTEAFF

clone size: -
D gene: -
J gene: TRBJ2-7
V gene: TRBV5-4
CDR3 DNA: TGTGCCAGCAGCTTGGGGCAGCTAGGCGAGCAGTACTTC
CDR3 protein: CASSLGQLGEQYF

clone size: -
D gene: TRBD2
J gene: TRBJ2-2
V gene: TRBV4-1
CDR3 DNA: TGCGCCAGCAGCCAAGGGACTAGCGGGGGGGTGTTCGGGGAGCTGTTTTTT
CDR3 protein: CASSQGTSGGVFGELFF

clone size: -
D gene: TRBD1
J gene: TRBJ2-1
V gene: TRBV11-2
CDR3 DNA: TGTGCCAGCAGCTTAGAGGGGACAGGGGTCCACAATGAGCAGTTCTTC
CDR3 protein: CASSLEGTGVHNEQFF

clone size: once
D gene: TRBD1
J gene: TRBJ1-5
V gene: TRBV18
CDR3 DNA: TGTGCCAGCTCACCGGGGACAGGGAGCAATCAGCCCCAGCATTTT
CDR3 protein: CASSPGTGSNQPQHF

clone size: -
D gene: TRBD1
J gene: TRBJ2-2
V gene: TRBV19
CDR3 DNA: TGTGCCAGTAGTCCCCGGGACAGGGGGAACACCGGGGAGCTGTTTTTT
CDR3 protein: CASSPRDRGNTGELFF

clone size: -
D gene: -
J gene: TRBJ2-5
V gene: TRBV12-3/TRBV12-4
CDR3 DNA: TGTGCCAGCAGCCCCCCGTTTCGGGAGACCCAGTACTTC
CDR3 protein: CASSPPFRETQYF

clone size: -
D gene: -
J gene: TRBJ2-2
V gene: TRBV18
CDR3 DNA: TGTGCCAGCTCACCTAAATGGGAGCTGTTTTTT
CDR3 protein: CASSPKWELFF

clone size: few
D gene: -
J gene: TRBJ1-1
V gene: TRBV11-3
CDR3 DNA: TGTGCCAGCAGCTTAGGCAAGAACCGGGGGGCTTTCTTT
CDR3 protein: CASSLGKNRGAFF

clone size: once
D gene: -
J gene: TRBJ2-5
V gene: TRBV5-1
CDR3 DNA: TGCGCCAGCAGCAAGCCAGGGGCGGAGACCCAGTACTTC
CDR3 protein: CASSKPGAETQYF

clone size: -
D gene: -
J gene: TRBJ2-3
V gene: TRBV11-2
CDR3 DNA: TGTGCCAGCAGCCCCCCCCGGGGGTTGGCAGATACGCAGTATTTT
CDR3 protein: CASSPPRGLADTQYF

clone size: -
D gene: TRBD1
J gene: TRBJ2-5
V gene: TRBV5-6
CDR3 DNA: TGTGCCAGCAGCCTTCGGACAGGGGCCAAGGGAGAGACCCAGTACTTC
CDR3 protein: CASSLRTGAKGETQYF